The next 30 T cell receptor delta chains were all read from a single sample in a study of Vδ1+ human thymocytes. Study-wide findings and caveats: In the thymus, TRG and TRD repertoires looked highly polyclonal with Gaussian CDR3 lengths.

RNA was extracted from the cells and then reverse transcribed. CDR3 amplicons came from multiplex PCR with pooled V-gene forward and constant-region reverse primers. TCRdb reanalysed the multiplex PCR reads with CATT. The top ten clones hold roughly 0.37% of a sample with about 58,000 delta-chain clones, roughly 16% of them seen once. For these receptors, no antigen is known. Sequenced material: Vdelta1+ gamma-delta thymocytes from the thymus. Sample subset: FACS-sorted CD3+ TCRalphabeta- TCRVdelta1+ TCRVdelta2- thymocytes. These receptors originate from a girl under three years old who had congenital heart surgery.

The J gene is TRDJ1, the V gene TRDV1; D unclear. Germline values: CDR1 TSWWSYY, CDR2 QGS. V was trimmed by 1 base and J by 0 bases, leaving 18 bases between them. The CDR3 loop spans 18 amino acids. The DNA of the CDR3 is TGTGCTCTTGGGGAACGGCGTCTGCCGAGCCCCTACACCGATAAACTCATCTTT. This codes for CALGERRLPSPYTDKLIF.

The sample holds a few counts of this clone. The chain combines TRDV1 with TRDJ1; D possibly corresponds to TRDD3 (6 bases). There are 16 residues in the CDR3. Germline V CDR1 and CDR2: TSWWSYY, QGS. Deletions cut 6 bases from V and 0 bases from J, with 17 bases between. Written as DNA, the CDR3 is TGTGCTCTTGGTCGCGCTGGGGACTCTTACACCGATAAACTCATCTTT. Its translation is CALGRAGDSYTDKLIF.

This chain links TRDV1 with TRDJ1; possible D gene TRDD3, 6 bases. Trimming shortened V by 4 bases and J by 5 bases, and 23 bases separated the two germline ends. CDR1 and CDR2 (germline): TSWWSYY, QGS. This CDR3 is built from 17 residues. The CDR3 DNA is TGTGCTCTTGGGGGGACCCTCGTACTGGGCTTTAGAGATAAACTCATCTTT. It specifies CALGGTLVLGFRDKLIF.

V gene TRDV1 combines with J gene TRDJ1; the D gene is possibly TRDD3 (9 bases). The germline V gene has CDR1 TSWWSYY and CDR2 QGS. V was pared by 6 bases and J by 0 bases, with 32 bases between. This CDR3 is 21 amino acids long. CDR3 nucleotide sequence: TGTGCTCTTGGAGTTGCCTTCCTAAAACTGGGGGAAATCACGTACACCGATAAACTCATCTTT. Its translation: CALGVAFLKLGEITYTDKLIF.

The V call is TRDV1, the J call TRDJ1; TRDD3 aligns across 13 bases. This CDR3 has 27 amino acids. CDR1 is TSWWSYY, CDR2 QGS, per germline. The J segment lost 0 bases and the V segment lost 0 bases, leaving 31 bases of the junction unmatched. The DNA of the CDR3 is TGTGCTCTTGGGGAACTATTCAGGATCTTCCTACGACCACTGGGGGATACGCGCCCCTACGACACCGATAAACTCATCTTT. Protein product: CALGELFRIFLRPLGDTRPYDTDKLIF.

This clone is medium-sized within its sample. V gene TRDV2 combines with J gene TRDJ1; 10 bases line up with TRDD3. This CDR3 has 16 amino acids. The junction had 4 bases not matched to a gene; V was cut back by 1 base and J by 0 bases. From germline, CDR1 is GEAIGNYY and CDR2 EKD. CDR3 DNA: TGTGCCTGTGACACAAGGGGGATACGATACACCGATAAACTCATCTTT. Amino acids: CACDTRGIRYTDKLIF.

This sequence joins TRDV2 and TRDJ1; TRDD3 matches 8 bases. CDR3 size: 16 residues. Germline lookup yields CDR1 GEAIGNYY and CDR2 EKD. Trimming cost V 3 bases and J 3 bases; bases outside gene matches: 11. CDR3 sequence reads: CACDHPLGIPPDKLIF. As DNA, the CDR3 is TGTGCCTGTGACCACCCCCTGGGGATACCTCCCGATAAACTCATCTTT.

The chain is built from TRDV1 and TRDJ1; TRDD3 aligns across 7 bases. V was pared by 0 bases and J by 4 bases, with 8 bases of the junction left unmatched. CDR1 and CDR2 (germline): TSWWSYY, QGS. This CDR3 is 16 amino acids long. CDR3 amino acids: CALGELRGGSSDKLIF. The CDR3, as DNA: TGTGCTCTTGGGGAACTCCGGGGGGGATCTAGCGATAAACTCATCTTT.

V is TRDV1 and J is TRDJ1; 7 nucleotides align to TRDD3. The CDR3 contains 19 residues. Trimming cost V 3 bases and J 1 base; bases outside gene matches: 17. In germline, CDR1 is TSWWSYY, CDR2 QGS. The DNA for the CDR3 is TGTGCTCTTGGGGATGCAAGTTCACACGTACTGGGGTCCACCGATAAACTCATCTTT. Translation: CALGDASSHVLGSTDKLIF.

This clone was counted a few times. V gene TRDV1 combines with J gene TRDJ1; 12 bases are a match to TRDD3. V lost 8 bases to trimming and J lost 0 bases; unmatched junction nucleotides: 28. Germline V gene lookup returns CDR1 TSWWSYY and CDR2 QGS. The CDR3 is made up of 23 amino acids. CDR3 bases: TGTGCTCTTACCGAACTGTCGCCGCCTTACTGGGGGATACCGTCCTCGTACACCGATAAACTCATCTTT. Its translation: CALTELSPPYWGIPSSYTDKLIF.

This rearrangement joins TRDV1 to TRDJ1; 9 nucleotides align to TRDD3. From germline, CDR1 is TSWWSYY and CDR2 QGS. The ends lost 2 bases at V and 0 bases at J; junction bases unmatched: 13. The CDR3 runs 19 residues. The CDR3 loop reads CALGEKGRTGGAYTDKLIF. Here the CDR3 DNA reads TGTGCTCTTGGGGAAAAGGGTAGGACTGGGGGAGCGTACACCGATAAACTCATCTTT.

This clone was recorded a few times. This rearrangement joins TRDV1 to TRDJ1, with TRDD3 matching 9 bases. Germline values: CDR1 TSWWSYY, CDR2 QGS. The CDR3 consists of 19 residues. Trimming at V came to 6 bases and at J to 0 bases, leaving 17 bases not matched to a gene. This CDR3 is CALGSFQRGILPYTDKLIF. In nucleotides, the CDR3 is TGTGCTCTTGGTAGCTTCCAGAGGGGGATACTCCCATACACCGATAAACTCATCTTT.

The chain links TRDV1 to TRDJ1; 13 bases match TRDD3. With 0 bases clipped from V and 3 bases from J, the junction kept 16 bases outside the gene matches. Germline V gene data show CDR1 as TSWWSYY and CDR2 as QGS. The CDR3 runs to 21 residues. DNA of the CDR3: TGTGCTCTTGGGGAACTATTCGCTCCTAAAACTGGGGGATACGCATCCGATAAACTCATCTTT. Protein: CALGELFAPKTGGYASDKLIF.

The chain couples TRDV1 to TRDJ1, with 9 bases that match TRDD3. Germline CDR1 TSWWSYY, CDR2 QGS. Trimming removed 1 base from V and 0 bases from J; junction bases left unmatched: 18. CDR3 size: 21 residues. CDR3 coding DNA: TGTGCTCTTGGGGAACCCTTCGCCGAAGGGGGCTGGGGGATCAACACCGATAAACTCATCTTT. This gives the protein CALGEPFAEGGWGINTDKLIF.

This clone was seen only a few times. The chain carries TRDV1 and TRDJ1; TRDD3 is a possible D gene (6 bases). V was cut by 5 bases and J by 0 bases, with 31 bases left in between. The germline CDR1 and CDR2 sequences are TSWWSYY and QGS. This CDR3 is built from 21 residues. The CDR3 here is CALGPPWRNRLWGEYTDKLIF. The DNA for the CDR3 is TGTGCTCTTGGGCCGCCCTGGCGAAATCGCCTATGGGGGGAGTACACCGATAAACTCATCTTT.

The genes are TRDV1 and TRDJ1; TRDD3 aligns across 7 bases. J lost 3 bases, V lost 5 bases, and 15 bases had no gene match. Germline V gene data show CDR1 as TSWWSYY and CDR2 as QGS. This CDR3 has 17 amino acids. DNA of the CDR3: TGTGCTCTTGGGACCCGGAAGGTGGGGGAACCACCCGATAAACTCATCTTT. Translation: CALGTRKVGEPPDKLIF.

The chain carries TRDV1 and TRDJ1; 11 nucleotides match TRDD3. V lost 0 bases to trimming and J lost 2 bases; unmatched junction nucleotides: 14. Germline assignment: CDR1 TSWWSYY and CDR2 QGS. The CDR3 is 20 residues long. The CDR3 nucleotides read TGTGCTCTTGGGGAACTAGGGGTCCCCTTTTGGGGGATACGGACCGATAAACTCATCTTT. Translation: CALGELGVPFWGIRTDKLIF.

This clone was seen at least ten times. The identical CDR3 is also encoded by other nucleotide sequences in the sample. This rearrangement joins TRAV29/DV5 to TRDJ1, with TRDD3 identical over 13 bases. The germline CDR1 and CDR2 sequences are NSMFDY and ISSIKDK. Unmatched junction bases numbered 19, after V lost 1 base and J lost 1 base. The CDR3 is made up of 21 amino acids. Written as DNA, the CDR3 is TGTGCAGCAAGCCGGAGTACTGGGGGATACGTGGGCCAATCACGCACCGATAAACTCATCTTT. It specifies CAASRSTGGYVGQSRTDKLIF.

The V gene is TRDV1, the J gene TRDJ1; 8 bases match TRDD3. From germline, CDR1 is TSWWSYY and CDR2 QGS. J lost 8 bases, V lost 0 bases, and 14 bases had no gene match. CDR3 length: 17 amino acids. The CDR3 nucleotides read TGTGCTCTTGGGGAACTACGGTTCATGGTGGGGGATCAAAAACTCATCTTT. Translated: CALGELRFMVGDQKLIF.

V gene TRDV1 combines with J gene TRDJ1, with 12 bases aligning to TRDD3. The CDR3 is made up of 21 amino acids. The trim removed 1 base at V and 2 bases at J, leaving 17 bases unmatched. CDR1 and CDR2 (germline): TSWWSYY, QGS. The CDR3 DNA follows: TGTGCTCTTGGGGAACCAGCCTTCCTACGTACTGGGGGATACCTAACCGATAAACTCATCTTT. As protein: CALGEPAFLRTGGYLTDKLIF.

The rearrangement uses TRDV1 and TRDJ1; D is unresolved. The germline V and J ends were trimmed by 3 bases and 0 bases, with 26 bases remaining between them. CDR3 length equals 20 residues. Germline V lookup: CDR1 TSWWSYY, CDR2 QGS. This chain's CDR3 is CALGDHIPNGATRYTDKLIF. CDR3 DNA sequence: TGTGCTCTTGGGGACCATATCCCAAACGGGGCCACAAGGTACACCGATAAACTCATCTTT.

The sample holds one count of this clone. The chain joins TRDV1 to TRDJ1, with 8 bases fitting TRDD3. The CDR3 loop spans 20 amino acids. With V trimmed by 4 bases and J by 0 bases, 19 bases remained unmatched. Germline lookup yields CDR1 TSWWSYY and CDR2 QGS. The CDR3 DNA follows: TGTGCTCTTGGGGTGGGGGCTGACCTGAGTGGGGGATTGTACACCGATAAACTCATCTTT. Protein sequence: CALGVGADLSGGLYTDKLIF.

This clone turned up a few times. This chain joins TRDV1 and TRDJ1; 9 bases are shared with TRDD3. This CDR3 region has 19 residues. Germline CDR1 and CDR2: TSWWSYY and QGS. After removal of 1 base from V and 2 bases from J, the junction contained 14 bases not matched to a gene. The CDR3 nucleotides read TGTGCTCTTGGGGAACGGTACCTACGCTCGGGGGATACTACCGATAAACTCATCTTT. This sequence encodes CALGERYLRSGDTTDKLIF.

The chain combines TRDV1 with TRDJ1, with 12 bases fitting TRDD3. The CDR3 is made up of 19 amino acids. Losses at the gene ends were 2 bases for V and 1 base for J; bases not matched to a gene: 11. Germline V gene sequence: CDR1 TSWWSYY, CDR2 QGS. The CDR3 protein is CALGEIERTGGYPTDKLIF. CDR3 bases: TGTGCTCTTGGGGAAATAGAGCGTACTGGGGGATACCCCACCGATAAACTCATCTTT.

This clone was found a few times. The chain links TRDV1 to TRDJ1; 10 positions match TRDD3. V lost 7 bases to trimming and J lost 1 base; unmatched junction nucleotides: 9. Germline CDR1 reads TSWWSYY; CDR2 reads QGS. The CDR3 totals 16 residues. In DNA, the CDR3 is TGTGCTCTTGCCCCACTCGGGGGATACGGCACCGATAAACTCATCTTT. Its translation: CALAPLGGYGTDKLIF.

This clone showed up just a few times. The genes are TRDV1 and TRDJ1, with D possibly TRDD2 on 6 matching bases. In germline, CDR1 is TSWWSYY, CDR2 QGS. This CDR3 comprises 17 residues. Trimming removed 3 bases at V and 1 base at J, with 18 bases between. CDR3 loop: CALGEPRSFRTTDKLIF. The CDR3 DNA is TGTGCTCTTGGGGAGCCCAGGTCCTTCCGTACCACCGATAAACTCATCTTT.

The chain carries TRDV1 and TRDJ1; 12 bases match TRDD3. Trimming at V came to 5 bases and at J to 3 bases, leaving 16 bases not matched to a gene. Germline values: CDR1 TSWWSYY, CDR2 QGS. CDR3 size: 19 residues. This CDR3 reads CALGSRRTGGYKPADKLIF. Written as DNA, the CDR3 is TGTGCTCTTGGGAGCAGACGTACTGGGGGATACAAACCTGCCGATAAACTCATCTTT.

This clone showed up just a few times. This chain uses TRDV1 with TRDJ1, with 11 positions matching TRDD3. CDR3 length: 23 residues. V trimming: 1 base; J trimming: 0 bases; junction bases outside the gene matches: 22. Germline-derived CDR1 and CDR2 are TSWWSYY and QGS. The CDR3 DNA reads as TGTGCTCTTGGGGAACCCACTCCCCTACTGGGGGATATGGTGCCCTCATACACCGATAAACTCATCTTT. It specifies CALGEPTPLLGDMVPSYTDKLIF.

This clone was seen only a few times. The chain recombines TRDV1 with TRDJ1, with 11 nucleotides matching TRDD3. Germline trimming cut 2 bases from V and 1 base from J; bases unmatched to any gene: 12. The CDR3 loop spans 19 amino acids. The V gene's germline CDR1 is TSWWSYY and CDR2 QGS. CDR3 nucleotides: TGTGCTCTTGGGGAAGACGCCGGAGACTGGGGGATAAGCACCGATAAACTCATCTTT. Its translation: CALGEDAGDWGISTDKLIF.

This clone was observed a few times. The chain couples TRDV2 to TRDJ1, with a weak D call TRDD3 (6 bases). V lost 5 bases to trimming and J lost 3 bases, with 12 bases between them. This CDR3 contains 13 residues. Per germline, CDR1 GEAIGNYY and CDR2 EKD. The CDR3 DNA sequence: TGTGCCTGTGTACCGGGGGAGTCCGATAAACTCATCTTT. Protein product: CACVPGESDKLIF.